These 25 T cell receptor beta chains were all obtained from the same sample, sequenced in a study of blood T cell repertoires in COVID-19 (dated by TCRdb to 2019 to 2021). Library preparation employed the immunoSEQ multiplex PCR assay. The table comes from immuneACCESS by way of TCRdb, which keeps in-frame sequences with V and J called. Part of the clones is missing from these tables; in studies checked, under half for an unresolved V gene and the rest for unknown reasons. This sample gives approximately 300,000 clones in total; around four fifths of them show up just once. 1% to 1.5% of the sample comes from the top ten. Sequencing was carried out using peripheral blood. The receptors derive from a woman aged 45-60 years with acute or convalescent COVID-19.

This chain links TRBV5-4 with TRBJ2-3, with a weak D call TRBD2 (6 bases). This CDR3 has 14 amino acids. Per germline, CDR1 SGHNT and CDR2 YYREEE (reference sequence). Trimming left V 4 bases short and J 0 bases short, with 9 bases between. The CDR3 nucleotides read TGTGCCAGCAGCCCCGGGGGAAGCACAGATACGCAGTATTTT. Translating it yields CASSPGGSTDTQYF.

The CDR3 spells CASSLGQFSNQPQHF. The CDR3 DNA is TGTGCCAGCAGCTTGGGACAGTTTAGCAATCAGCCCCAGCATTTT. V and J are TRBV5-8 and TRBJ1-5, with D possibly TRBD1 on 5 matching bases. From germline, CDR1 is SGHTS and CDR2 YDEGEE. The CDR3 contains 15 residues. With 0 bases removed from V and 0 bases from J, the gap between germline ends came to 7 bases. Together with reference TRBV5-8 and TRBJ1-5, the CDR3 gives the full variable domain: EAGVTQSPTHLIKTRGQQATLRCSPISGHTSVYWYQQALGLGLQFLLWYDEGEERNRGNFPPRFSGRQFPNYSSELNVNALELEDSALYLCASSLGQFSNQPQHFGDGTRLSIL.

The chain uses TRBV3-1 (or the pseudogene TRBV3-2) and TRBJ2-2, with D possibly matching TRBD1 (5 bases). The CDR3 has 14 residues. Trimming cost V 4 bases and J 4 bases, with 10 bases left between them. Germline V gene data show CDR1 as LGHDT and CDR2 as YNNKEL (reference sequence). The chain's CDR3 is CASSLKGPTGELFF. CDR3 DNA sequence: TGTGCCAGCAGCCTAAAGGGGCCCACCGGGGAGCTGTTTTTT.

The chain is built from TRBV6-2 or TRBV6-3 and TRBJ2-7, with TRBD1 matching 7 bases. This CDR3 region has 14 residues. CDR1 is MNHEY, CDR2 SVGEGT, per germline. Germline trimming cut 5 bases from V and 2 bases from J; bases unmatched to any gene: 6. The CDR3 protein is CASSHRDSTYEQYF. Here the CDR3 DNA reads TGTGCCAGCAGTCACCGGGACAGCACCTACGAGCAGTACTTC.

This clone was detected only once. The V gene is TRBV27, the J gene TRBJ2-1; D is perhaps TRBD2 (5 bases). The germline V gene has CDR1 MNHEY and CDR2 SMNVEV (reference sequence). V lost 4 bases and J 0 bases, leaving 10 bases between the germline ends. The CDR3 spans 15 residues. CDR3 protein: CASSSSRDSYNEQFF. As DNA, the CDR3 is TGTGCCAGCAGTTCCTCTCGGGACTCCTACAATGAGCAGTTCTTC.

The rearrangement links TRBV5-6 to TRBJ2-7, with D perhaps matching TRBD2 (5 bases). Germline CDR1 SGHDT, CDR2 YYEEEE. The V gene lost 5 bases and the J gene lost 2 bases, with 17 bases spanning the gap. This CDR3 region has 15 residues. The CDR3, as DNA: TGTGCCAGCAGTCGCGACGGGGATATGACCTACGAGCAGTACGTC. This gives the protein CASSRDGDMTYEQYV.

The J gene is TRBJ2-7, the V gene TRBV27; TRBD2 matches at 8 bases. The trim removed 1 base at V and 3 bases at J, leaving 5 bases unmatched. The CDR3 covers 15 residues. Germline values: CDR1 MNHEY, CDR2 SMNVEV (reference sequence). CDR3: CASSLYSGRVYEQYF. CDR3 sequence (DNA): TGTGCCAGCAGTTTATACAGCGGGAGAGTCTACGAGCAGTACTTC.

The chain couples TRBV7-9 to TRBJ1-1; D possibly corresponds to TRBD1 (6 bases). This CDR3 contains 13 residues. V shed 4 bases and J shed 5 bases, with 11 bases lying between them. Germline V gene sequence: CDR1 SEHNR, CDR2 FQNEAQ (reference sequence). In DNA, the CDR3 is TGTGCCAGCAGCTCAGGGGATCGGACTGAAGCTTTCTTT. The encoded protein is CASSSGDRTEAFF.

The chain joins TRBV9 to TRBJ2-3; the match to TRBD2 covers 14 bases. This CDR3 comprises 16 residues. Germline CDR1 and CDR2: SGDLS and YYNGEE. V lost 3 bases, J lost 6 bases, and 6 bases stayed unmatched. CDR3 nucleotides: TGTGCCAGCAGCGAGACTAGCGGGAGGGCCCGGGATACGCAGTATTTT. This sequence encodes CASSETSGRARDTQYF.

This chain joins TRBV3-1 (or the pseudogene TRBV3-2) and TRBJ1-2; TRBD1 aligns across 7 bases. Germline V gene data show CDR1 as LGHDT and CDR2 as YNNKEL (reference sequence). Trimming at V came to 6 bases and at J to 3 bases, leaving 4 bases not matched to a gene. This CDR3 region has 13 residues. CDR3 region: CASRDGTDYGYTF. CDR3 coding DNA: TGTGCCAGCAGGGACGGGACAGACTATGGCTACACCTTC.

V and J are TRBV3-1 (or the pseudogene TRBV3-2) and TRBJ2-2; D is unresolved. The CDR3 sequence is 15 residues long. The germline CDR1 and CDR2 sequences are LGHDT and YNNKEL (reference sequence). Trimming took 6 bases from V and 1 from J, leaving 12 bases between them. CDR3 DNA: TGTGCCAGCAGTTACAAGAGAGGGAACACCGGGGAGCTGTTTTTT. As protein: CASSYKRGNTGELFF.

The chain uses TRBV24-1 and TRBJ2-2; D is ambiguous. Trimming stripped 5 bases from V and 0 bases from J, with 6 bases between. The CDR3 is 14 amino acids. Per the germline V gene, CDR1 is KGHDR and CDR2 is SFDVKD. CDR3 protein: CATSAQTNTGELFF. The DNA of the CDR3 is TGTGCCACCAGTGCACAAACGAACACCGGGGAGCTGTTTTTT.

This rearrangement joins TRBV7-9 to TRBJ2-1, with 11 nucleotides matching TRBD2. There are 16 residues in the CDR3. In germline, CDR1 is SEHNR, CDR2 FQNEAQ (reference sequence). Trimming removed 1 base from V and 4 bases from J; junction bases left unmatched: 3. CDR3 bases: TGTGCCAGCAGCTTAGTAGGGACTAGCGGATACAATGAGCAGTTCTTC. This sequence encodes CASSLVGTSGYNEQFF.

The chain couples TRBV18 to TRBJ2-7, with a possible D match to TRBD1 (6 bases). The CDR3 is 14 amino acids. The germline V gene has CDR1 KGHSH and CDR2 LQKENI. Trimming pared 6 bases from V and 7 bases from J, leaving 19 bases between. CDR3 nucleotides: TGTGCCAGCTCCCTGGGGGCAGGCCGTATAGAGCAGTACTTC. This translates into CASSLGAGRIEQYF.

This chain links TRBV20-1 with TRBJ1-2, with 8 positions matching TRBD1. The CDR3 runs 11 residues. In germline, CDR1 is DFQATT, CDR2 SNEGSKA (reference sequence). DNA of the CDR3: TGCAGGGCAGGGGGCGCCGGTGGCTACACCTTC. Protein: CRAGGAGGYTF.

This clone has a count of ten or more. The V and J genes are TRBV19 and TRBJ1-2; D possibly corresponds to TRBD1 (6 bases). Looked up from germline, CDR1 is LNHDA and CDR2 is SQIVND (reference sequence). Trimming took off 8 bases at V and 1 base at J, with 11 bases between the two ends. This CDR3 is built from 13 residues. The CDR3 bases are TGTGCCAGTCGCCACAGGGTTAACTATGGCTACACCTTC. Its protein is CASRHRVNYGYTF.

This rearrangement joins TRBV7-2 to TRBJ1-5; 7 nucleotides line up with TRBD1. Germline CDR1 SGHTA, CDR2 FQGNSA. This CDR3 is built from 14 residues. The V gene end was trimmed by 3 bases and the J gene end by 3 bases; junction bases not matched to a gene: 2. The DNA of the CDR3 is TGTGCCAGCAGCTTCACAGGGGACAATCAGCCCCAGCATTTT. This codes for CASSFTGDNQPQHF.

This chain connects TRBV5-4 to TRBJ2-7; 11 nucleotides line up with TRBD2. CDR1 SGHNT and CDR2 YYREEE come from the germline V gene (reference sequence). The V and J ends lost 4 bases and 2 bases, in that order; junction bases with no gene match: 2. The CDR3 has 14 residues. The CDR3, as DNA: TGTGCCAGCAGCATAGCGGGAGGGGCCTACGAGCAGTACTTC. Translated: CASSIAGGAYEQYF.

As DNA, the CDR3 is TGTGCCAGCAGCCCCATCAGGTCAAGCAACACTGAAGCTTTCTTT. This translates into CASSPIRSSNTEAFF. The V gene is TRBV11-2, the J gene TRBJ1-1; D remains ambiguous. The V and J ends lost 5 bases and 2 bases respectively, with 15 bases between them. The germline V gene has CDR1 SGHAT and CDR2 FQNNGV. The CDR3 is 15 residues long.

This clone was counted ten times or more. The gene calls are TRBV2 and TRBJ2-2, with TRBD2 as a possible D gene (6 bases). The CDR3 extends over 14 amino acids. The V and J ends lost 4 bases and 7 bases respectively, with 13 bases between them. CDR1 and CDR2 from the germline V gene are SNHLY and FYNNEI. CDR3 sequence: CASSAEWGVGELFF. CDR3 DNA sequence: TGTGCCAGCAGTGCTGAGTGGGGGGTCGGGGAGCTGTTTTTT.

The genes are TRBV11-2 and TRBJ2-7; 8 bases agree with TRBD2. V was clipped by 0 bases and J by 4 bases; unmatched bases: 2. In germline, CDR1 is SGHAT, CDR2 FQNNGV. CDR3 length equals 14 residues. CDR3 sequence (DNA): TGTGCCAGCAGCTTAGACGGGACTAGGTACGAGCAGTACTTC. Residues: CASSLDGTRYEQYF.

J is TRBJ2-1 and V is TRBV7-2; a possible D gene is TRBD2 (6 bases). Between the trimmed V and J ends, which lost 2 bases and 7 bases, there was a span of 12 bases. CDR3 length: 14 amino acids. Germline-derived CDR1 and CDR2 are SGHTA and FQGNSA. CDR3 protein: CASSLMAGRNEQFF. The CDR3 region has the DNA TGTGCCAGCAGCTTAATGGCGGGGAGGAATGAGCAGTTCTTC.

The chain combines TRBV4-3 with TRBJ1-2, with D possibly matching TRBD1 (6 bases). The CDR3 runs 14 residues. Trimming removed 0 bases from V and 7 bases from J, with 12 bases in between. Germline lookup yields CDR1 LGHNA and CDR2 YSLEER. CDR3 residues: CASSQDWQGLGYTF. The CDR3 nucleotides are TGCGCCAGCAGCCAAGATTGGCAGGGGCTTGGCTACACCTTC.

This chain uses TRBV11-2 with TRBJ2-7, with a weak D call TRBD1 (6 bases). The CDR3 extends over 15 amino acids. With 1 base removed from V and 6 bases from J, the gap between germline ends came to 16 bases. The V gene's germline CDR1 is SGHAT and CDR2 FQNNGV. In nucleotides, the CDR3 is TGTGCCAGCAGCTTAGTTGCAGGGGCGACCCTCGAGCAGTACTTC. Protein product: CASSLVAGATLEQYF.

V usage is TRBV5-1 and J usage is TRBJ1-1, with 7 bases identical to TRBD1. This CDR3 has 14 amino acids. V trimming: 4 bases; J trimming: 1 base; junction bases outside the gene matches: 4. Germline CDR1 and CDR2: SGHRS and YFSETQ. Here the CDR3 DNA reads TGCGCCAGCAGCGGGACAGCTCGGAACACTGAAGCTTTCTTT. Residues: CASSGTARNTEAFF.